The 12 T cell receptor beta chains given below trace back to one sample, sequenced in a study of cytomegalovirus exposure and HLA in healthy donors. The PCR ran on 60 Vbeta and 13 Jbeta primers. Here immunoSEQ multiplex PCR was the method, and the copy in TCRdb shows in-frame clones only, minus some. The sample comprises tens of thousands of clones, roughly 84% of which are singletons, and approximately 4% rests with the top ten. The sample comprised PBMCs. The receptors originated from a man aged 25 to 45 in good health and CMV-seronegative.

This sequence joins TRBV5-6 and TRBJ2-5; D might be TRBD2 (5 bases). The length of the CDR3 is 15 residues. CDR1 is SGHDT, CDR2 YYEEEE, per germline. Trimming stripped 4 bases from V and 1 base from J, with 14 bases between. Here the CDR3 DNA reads TGTGCCAGCAGCACCCCCAAGAGGGCCCAAGAGACCCAGTACTTC. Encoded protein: CASSTPKRAQETQYF.

Here the CDR3 DNA reads TGTGCCAGCAGCTTGGGGGTGGGGGGGTTCGCGAACACCGGGGAGCTGTTTTTT. Residues: CASSLGVGGFANTGELFF. This chain connects TRBV5-4 to TRBJ2-2; 7 bases line up with TRBD2. V lost 0 bases, J lost 0 bases, and 8 bases stayed unmatched. Germline CDR1 reads SGHNT; CDR2 reads YYREEE (reference sequence). The CDR3 has 18 residues.

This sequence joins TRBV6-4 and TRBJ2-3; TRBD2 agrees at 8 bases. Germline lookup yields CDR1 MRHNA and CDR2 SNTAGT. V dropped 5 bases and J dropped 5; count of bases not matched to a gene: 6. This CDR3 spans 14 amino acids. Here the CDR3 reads CASSTGGPVDTQYF. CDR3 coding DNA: TGTGCCAGCAGTACGGGAGGGCCTGTAGATACGCAGTATTTT.

The CDR3: CASRDQGGTKQQYF. As DNA, the CDR3 is TGTGCCAGCAGGGACCAGGGGGGAACAAAGCAGCAGTACTTC. J is TRBJ2-7 and V is TRBV7-2; D is perhaps TRBD1 (7 bases). Trimming stripped 6 bases from V and 8 bases from J, with 20 bases between. Germline CDR1 and CDR2: SGHTA and FQGNSA. The length of the CDR3 is 14 residues.

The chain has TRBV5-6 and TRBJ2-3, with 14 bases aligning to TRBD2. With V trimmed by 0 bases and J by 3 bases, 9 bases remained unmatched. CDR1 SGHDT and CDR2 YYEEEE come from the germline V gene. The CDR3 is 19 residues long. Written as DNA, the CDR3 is TGTGCCAGCAGCTTGGGGACTAGCGGGAGGAGGGTTAGGACAGATACGCAGTATTTT. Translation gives CASSLGTSGRRVRTDTQYF.

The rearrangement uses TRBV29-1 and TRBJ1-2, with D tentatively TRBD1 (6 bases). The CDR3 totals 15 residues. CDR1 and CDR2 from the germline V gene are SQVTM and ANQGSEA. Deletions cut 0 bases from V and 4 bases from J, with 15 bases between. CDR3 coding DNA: TGCAGCGTTGAAGATACCCCGGGGGGCGGCTATGGCTACACCTTC. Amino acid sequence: CSVEDTPGGGYGYTF.

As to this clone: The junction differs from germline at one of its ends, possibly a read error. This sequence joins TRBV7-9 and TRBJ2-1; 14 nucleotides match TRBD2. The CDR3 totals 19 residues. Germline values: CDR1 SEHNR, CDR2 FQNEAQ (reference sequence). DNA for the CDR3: TGTTCCAGCAGCCTGACTAGCGGGAGGGGGGCCCGGGGTTACGATGAGCAGTTCTTC. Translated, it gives CSSSLTSGRGARGYDEQFF. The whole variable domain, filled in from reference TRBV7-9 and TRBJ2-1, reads DTGVSQNPRHKITKRGQNVTFRCDPISEHNRLYWYRQTLGQGPEFLTYFQNEAQLEKSRLLSDRFSAERPKGSFSTLEIQRTEQGDSAMYLCSSSLTSGRGARGYDEQFFGPGTRLTVL.

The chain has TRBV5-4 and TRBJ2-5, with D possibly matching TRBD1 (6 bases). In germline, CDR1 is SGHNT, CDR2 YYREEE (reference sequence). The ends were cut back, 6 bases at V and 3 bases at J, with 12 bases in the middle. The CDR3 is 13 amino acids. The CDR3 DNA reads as TGTGCCAGCAACAAACAGGGAAAAGAGACCCAGTACTTC. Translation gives CASNKQGKETQYF.

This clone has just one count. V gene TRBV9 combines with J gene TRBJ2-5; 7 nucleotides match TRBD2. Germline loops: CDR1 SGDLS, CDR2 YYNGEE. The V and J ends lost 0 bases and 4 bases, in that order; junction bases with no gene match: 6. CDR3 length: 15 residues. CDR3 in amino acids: CASSVVAGAVETQYF. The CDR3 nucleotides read TGTGCCAGCAGCGTAGTTGCGGGAGCGGTAGAGACCCAGTACTTC.

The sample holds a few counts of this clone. CDR3 sequence: CASSSGNTGNTIYF. Here the CDR3 DNA reads TGCGCCAGCAGCTCAGGAAACACTGGAAACACCATATATTTT. This sequence joins TRBV5-1 and TRBJ1-3; D remains unclear. This CDR3 comprises 14 residues. Trimming left V 3 bases short and J 2 bases short, with 9 bases between. Per the germline V gene, CDR1 is SGHRS and CDR2 is YFSETQ.

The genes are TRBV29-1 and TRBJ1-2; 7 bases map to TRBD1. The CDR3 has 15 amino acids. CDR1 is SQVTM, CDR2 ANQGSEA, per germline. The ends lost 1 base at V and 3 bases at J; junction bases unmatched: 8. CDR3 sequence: CSVEGGGRGDYGYTF. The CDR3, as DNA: TGCAGCGTTGAAGGTGGGGGCAGGGGGGACTATGGCTACACCTTC.

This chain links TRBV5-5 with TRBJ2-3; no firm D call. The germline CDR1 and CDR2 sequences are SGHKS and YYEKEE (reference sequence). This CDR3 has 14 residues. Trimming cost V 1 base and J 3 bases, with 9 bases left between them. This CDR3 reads CASSLQEKTDTQYF. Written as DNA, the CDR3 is TGTGCCAGCAGCTTGCAAGAGAAAACAGATACGCAGTATTTT. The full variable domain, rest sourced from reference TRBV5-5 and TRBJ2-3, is DAGVTQSPTHLIKTRGQQVTLRCSPISGHKSVSWYQQVLGQGPQFIFQYYEKEERGRGNFPDRFSARQFPNYSSELNVNALLLGDSALYLCASSLQEKTDTQYFGPGTRLTVL.